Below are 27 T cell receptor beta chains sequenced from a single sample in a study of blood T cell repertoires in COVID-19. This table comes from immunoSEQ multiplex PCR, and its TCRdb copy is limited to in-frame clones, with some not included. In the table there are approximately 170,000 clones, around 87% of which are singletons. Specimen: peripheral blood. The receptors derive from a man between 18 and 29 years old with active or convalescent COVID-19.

CDR3 region: CASSSRPRDYTDTQYF. Here the CDR3 DNA reads TGTGCCAGCAGCTCCAGACCCCGGGACTACACAGATACGCAGTATTTT. This chain links TRBV14 with TRBJ2-3; TRBD2 agrees at 7 bases. Germline values: CDR1 SGHDN, CDR2 FVKESK. CDR3 size: 16 residues. J gave up 2 bases and V 5 bases, and 10 bases lay outside the gene matches.

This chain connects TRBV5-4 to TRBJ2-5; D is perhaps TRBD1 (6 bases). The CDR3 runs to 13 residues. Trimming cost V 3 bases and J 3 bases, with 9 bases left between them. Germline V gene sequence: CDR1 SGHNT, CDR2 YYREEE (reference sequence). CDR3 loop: CASSYRTEETQYF. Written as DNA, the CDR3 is TGTGCCAGCAGCTACCGGACAGAAGAGACCCAGTACTTC.

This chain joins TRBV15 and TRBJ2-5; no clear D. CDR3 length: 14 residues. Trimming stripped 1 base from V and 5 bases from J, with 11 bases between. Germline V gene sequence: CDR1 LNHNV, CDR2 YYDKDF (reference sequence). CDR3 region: CATSRVERIETQYF. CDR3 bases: TGTGCCACCAGCAGAGTCGAGCGAATTGAGACCCAGTACTTC.

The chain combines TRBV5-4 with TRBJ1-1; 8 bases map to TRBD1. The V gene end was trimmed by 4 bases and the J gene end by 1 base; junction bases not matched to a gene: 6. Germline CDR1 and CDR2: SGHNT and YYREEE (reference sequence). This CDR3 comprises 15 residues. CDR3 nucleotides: TGTGCCAGCAGCAAAGTACAGGGGGAGAACACTGAAGCTTTCTTT. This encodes CASSKVQGENTEAFF.

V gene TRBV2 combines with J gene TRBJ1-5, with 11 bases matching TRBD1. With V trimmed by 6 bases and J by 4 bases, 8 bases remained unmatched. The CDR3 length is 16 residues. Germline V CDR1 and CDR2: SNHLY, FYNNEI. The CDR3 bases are TGTGCCAGCAGCCGACCGGGACAGGGGGGTAATCAGCCCCAGCATTTT. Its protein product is CASSRPGQGGNQPQHF.

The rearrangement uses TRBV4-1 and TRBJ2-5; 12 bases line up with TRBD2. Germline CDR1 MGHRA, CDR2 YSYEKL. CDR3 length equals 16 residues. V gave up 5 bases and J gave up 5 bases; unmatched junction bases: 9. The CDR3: CASSTRTSGERETQYF. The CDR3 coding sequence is TGCGCCAGCAGCACCCGGACTAGCGGGGAACGGGAGACCCAGTACTTC.

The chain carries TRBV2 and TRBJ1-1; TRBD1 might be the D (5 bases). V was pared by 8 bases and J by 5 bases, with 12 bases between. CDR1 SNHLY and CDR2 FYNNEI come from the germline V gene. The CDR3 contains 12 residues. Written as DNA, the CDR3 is TGTGCCAGCGGGGGGGTAGGGACTGAAGCTTTCTTT. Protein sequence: CASGGVGTEAFF.

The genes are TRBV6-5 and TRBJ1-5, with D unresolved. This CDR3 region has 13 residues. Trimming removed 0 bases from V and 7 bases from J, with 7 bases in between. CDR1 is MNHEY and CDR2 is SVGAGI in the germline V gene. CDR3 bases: TGTGCCAGCAGTTACTCGACTCACCAGCCCCAGCATTTT. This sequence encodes CASSYSTHQPQHF.

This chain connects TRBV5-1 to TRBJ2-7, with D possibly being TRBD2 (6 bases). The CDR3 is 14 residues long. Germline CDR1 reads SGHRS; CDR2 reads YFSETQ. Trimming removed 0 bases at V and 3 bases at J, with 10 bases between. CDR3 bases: TGCGCCAGCAGCTTGGAGGCGGGGATCTACGAGCAGTACTTC. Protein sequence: CASSLEAGIYEQYF.

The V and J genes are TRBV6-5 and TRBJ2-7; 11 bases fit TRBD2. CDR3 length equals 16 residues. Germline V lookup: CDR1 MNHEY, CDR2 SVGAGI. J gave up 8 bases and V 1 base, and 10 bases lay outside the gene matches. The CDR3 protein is CASSYLTSGTGEKQYF. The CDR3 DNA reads TGTGCCAGCAGTTACTTGACTAGCGGGACGGGTGAGAAGCAGTACTTC.

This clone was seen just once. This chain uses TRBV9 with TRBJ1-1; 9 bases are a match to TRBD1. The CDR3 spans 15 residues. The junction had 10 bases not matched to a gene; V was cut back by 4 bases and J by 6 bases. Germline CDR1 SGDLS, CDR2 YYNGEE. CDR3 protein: CASSIPQGARAEAFF. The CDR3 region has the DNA TGTGCCAGCAGCATCCCACAGGGGGCGCGGGCTGAAGCTTTCTTT.

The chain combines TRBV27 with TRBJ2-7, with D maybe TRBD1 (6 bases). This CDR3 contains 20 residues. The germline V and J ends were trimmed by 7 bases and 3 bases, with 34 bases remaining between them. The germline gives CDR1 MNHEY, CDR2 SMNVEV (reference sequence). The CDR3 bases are TGTGCCAGCAAGAGACTCGACAGGAATAACGCTGACCCCTACTACTACGAGCAGTACTTC. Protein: CASKRLDRNNADPYYYEQYF.

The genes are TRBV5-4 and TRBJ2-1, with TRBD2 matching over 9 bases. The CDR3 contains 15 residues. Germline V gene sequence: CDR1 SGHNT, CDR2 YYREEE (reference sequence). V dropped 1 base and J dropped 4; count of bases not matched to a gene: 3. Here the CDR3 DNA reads TGTGCCAGCAGCTTGCCTAGCGGGGCGTACAATGAGCAGTTCTTC. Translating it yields CASSLPSGAYNEQFF. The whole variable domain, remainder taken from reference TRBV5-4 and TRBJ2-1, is ETGVTQSPTHLIKTRGQQVTLRCSSQSGHNTVSWYQQALGQGPQFIFQYYREEENGRGNFPPRFSGLQFPNYSSELNVNALELDDSALYLCASSLPSGAYNEQFFGPGTRLTVL.

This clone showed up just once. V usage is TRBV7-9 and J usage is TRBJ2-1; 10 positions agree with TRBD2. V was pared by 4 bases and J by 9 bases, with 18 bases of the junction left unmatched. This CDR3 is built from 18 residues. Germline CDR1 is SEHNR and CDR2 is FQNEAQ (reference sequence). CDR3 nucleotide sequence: TGTGCCAGCAGCTCCTCATCTAGCGGGAGCCCCCCCTTGAGTGAGCAGTTCTTC. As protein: CASSSSSSGSPPLSEQFF.

CDR3 DNA: TGTGCCAGCAAATCAGGTTCAACTAGCACAGATACGCAGTATTTT. Residues: CASKSGSTSTDTQYF. V gene TRBV6-5 combines with J gene TRBJ2-3; D gene unclear. Trimming took 7 bases from V and 0 from J, leaving 14 bases between them. The CDR3 sequence is 15 residues long. The V gene's germline CDR1 is MNHEY and CDR2 SVGAGI.

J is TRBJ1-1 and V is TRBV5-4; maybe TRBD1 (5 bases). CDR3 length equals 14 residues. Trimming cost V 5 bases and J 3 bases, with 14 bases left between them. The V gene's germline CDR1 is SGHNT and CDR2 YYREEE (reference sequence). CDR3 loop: CASSLQGEDTEAFF. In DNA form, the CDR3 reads TGTGCCAGCAGTTTGCAGGGCGAAGACACTGAAGCTTTCTTT. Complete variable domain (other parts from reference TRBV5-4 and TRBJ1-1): ETGVTQSPTHLIKTRGQQVTLRCSSQSGHNTVSWYQQALGQGPQFIFQYYREEENGRGNFPPRFSGLQFPNYSSELNVNALELDDSALYLCASSLQGEDTEAFFGQGTRLTVV.

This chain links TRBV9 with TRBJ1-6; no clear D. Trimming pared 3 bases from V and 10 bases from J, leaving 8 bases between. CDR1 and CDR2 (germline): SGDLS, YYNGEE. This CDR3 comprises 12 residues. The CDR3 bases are TGTGCCAGCAGCGAGTGGGAGTCACCCCTCCACTTT. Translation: CASSEWESPLHF.

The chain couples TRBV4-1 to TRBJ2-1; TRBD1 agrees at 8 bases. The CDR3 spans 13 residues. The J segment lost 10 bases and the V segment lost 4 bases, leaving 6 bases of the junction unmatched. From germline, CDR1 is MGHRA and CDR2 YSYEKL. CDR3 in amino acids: CASSPDRVREQFF. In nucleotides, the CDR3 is TGCGCCAGCAGCCCGGACAGGGTACGGGAGCAGTTCTTC.

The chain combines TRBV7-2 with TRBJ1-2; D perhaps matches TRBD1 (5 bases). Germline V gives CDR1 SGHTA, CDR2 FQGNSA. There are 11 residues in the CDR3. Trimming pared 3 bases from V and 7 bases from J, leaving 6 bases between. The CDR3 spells CASSLGLGYTF. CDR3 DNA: TGTGCCAGCAGCTTGGGACTTGGCTACACCTTC.

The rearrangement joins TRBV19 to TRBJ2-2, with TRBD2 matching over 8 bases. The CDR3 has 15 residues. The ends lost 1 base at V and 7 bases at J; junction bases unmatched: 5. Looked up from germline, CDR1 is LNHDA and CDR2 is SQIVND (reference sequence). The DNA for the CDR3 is TGTGCCAGTAGTATAGCCGGGAGGGATCGCGGGGAGCTGTTTTTT. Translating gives CASSIAGRDRGELFF.

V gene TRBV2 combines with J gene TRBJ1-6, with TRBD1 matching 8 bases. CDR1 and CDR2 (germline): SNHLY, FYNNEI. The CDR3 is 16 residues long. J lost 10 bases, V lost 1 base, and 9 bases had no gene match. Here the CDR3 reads CASSEDGQGALSPLHF. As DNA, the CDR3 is TGTGCCAGCAGTGAAGACGGGCAGGGGGCGTTGTCACCCCTCCACTTT.

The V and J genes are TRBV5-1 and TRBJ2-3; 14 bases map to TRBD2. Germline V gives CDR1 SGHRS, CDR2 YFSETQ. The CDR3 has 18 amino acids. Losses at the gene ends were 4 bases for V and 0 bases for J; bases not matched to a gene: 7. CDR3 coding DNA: TGCGCCAGCAGCCTGGGACTAGCGGGGGCCATTAGCACAGATACGCAGTATTTT. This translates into CASSLGLAGAISTDTQYF.

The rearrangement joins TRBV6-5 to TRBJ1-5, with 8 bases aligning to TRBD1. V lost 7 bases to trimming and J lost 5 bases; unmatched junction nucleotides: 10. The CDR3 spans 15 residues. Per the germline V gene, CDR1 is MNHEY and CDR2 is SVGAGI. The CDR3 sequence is CASTPLGTGDQPQHF. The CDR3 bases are TGTGCCAGCACTCCACTAGGGACAGGAGATCAGCCCCAGCATTTT.

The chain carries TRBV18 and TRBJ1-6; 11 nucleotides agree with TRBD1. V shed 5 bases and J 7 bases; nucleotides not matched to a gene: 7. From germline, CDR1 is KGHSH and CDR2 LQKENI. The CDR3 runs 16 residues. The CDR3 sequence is CASSIGQGALNSPLHF. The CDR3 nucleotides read TGTGCCAGCTCAATAGGACAGGGGGCGCTGAATTCACCCCTCCACTTT.

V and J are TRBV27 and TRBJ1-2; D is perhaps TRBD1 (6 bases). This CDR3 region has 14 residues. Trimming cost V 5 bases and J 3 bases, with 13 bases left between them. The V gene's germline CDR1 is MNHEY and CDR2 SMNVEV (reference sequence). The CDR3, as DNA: TGTGCCAGCAGTCCTAGGGGGTTTTACTATGGCTACACCTTC. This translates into CASSPRGFYYGYTF.

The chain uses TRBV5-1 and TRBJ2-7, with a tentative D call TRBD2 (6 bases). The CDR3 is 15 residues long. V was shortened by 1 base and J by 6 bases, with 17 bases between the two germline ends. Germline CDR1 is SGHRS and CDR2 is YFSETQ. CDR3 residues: CASSLSGDLIGEQYF. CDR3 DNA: TGCGCCAGCAGCTTGTCGGGGGACCTGATAGGCGAGCAGTACTTC.

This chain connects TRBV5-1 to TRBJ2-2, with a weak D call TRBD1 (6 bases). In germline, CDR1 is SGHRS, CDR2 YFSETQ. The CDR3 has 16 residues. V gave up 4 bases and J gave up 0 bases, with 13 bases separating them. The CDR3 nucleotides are TGCGCCAGCAGCCCAGGGGCGATAGCGAACACCGGGGAGCTGTTTTTT. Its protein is CASSPGAIANTGELFF.